The 8 T cell receptor beta chains below come from one sample, sequenced in a study of T cell repertoires in cytomegalovirus infection. Using its own MiXCR run on the reads, TCRdb lists one record per CDR3 protein. The sample yields about 230,000 distinct CDR3 sequences, about 20% seen once. Sequencing input: CD8+ T cells from PBMCs. Every receptor here comes from a human donor in good health (CMV status not recorded). Some clones in this sample may be carry-over from other donors' samples.

CDR3 nucleotides: TGTGCCAGCAGCTTAGGTCCGGGGCCCATCGATGAGCAGTTCTTC. Protein sequence: CASSLGPGPIDEQFF. The genes are TRBV11-2 and TRBJ2-1; possibly TRBD1 or TRBD2 for D (5 bases each). Between the trimmed V and J ends, which lost 1 base and 8 bases, there was a span of 15 bases. The CDR3 contains 15 residues. CDR1 is SGHAT and CDR2 is FQNNGV in the germline V gene.

This clonotype was picked up a small number of times. This sequence joins TRBV27 and TRBJ2-2; 13 nucleotides agree with TRBD2. J gave up 0 bases and V 5 bases, and 6 bases lay outside the gene matches. This CDR3 has 18 residues. The germline V gene encodes CDR1 MNHEY and CDR2 SMNVEV (reference sequence). CDR3 nucleotides: TGTGCCAGCAGTCCGGTACTAGCGGGGGGGCCGAACACCGGGGAGCTGTTTTTT. Amino acids: CASSPVLAGGPNTGELFF.

V and J are TRBV12-5 and TRBJ1-2, with D tentatively TRBD1 (5 bases). The CDR3 is 15 residues long. Germline V gene lookup returns CDR1 LGHNT and CDR2 FRNRAP. V gave up 4 bases and J gave up 0 bases, with 12 bases separating them. CDR3 bases: TGTGCTAGTGGTTCGCCGACAGATCCTAACTATGGCTACACCTTC. It yields the protein CASGSPTDPNYGYTF.

J is TRBJ2-7 and V is TRBV12-3 or TRBV12-4; 9 bases map to TRBD1. V shed 5 bases, J shed 4 bases, and the junction held 6 bases outside the gene matches. This CDR3 spans 14 amino acids. CDR3 DNA sequence: TGTGCCAGCAGTACCGGGACAGGGATATACGAGCAGTACTTC. Translation gives CASSTGTGIYEQYF.

This clonotype was seen a handful of times. The V gene is TRBV2, the J gene TRBJ1-1; D is unresolved. CDR1 SNHLY and CDR2 FYNNEI come from the germline V gene. CDR3 length: 12 amino acids. The V end was cut by 7 bases, the J end by 0 bases, with 6 bases between. CDR3 in amino acids: CASTALNTEAFF. The CDR3 DNA reads TGTGCCAGCACTGCGCTGAACACTGAAGCTTTCTTT.

The sample holds a few counts of this clonotype. The chain has TRBV10-2 and TRBJ2-7; D might be TRBD1 (5 bases). The CDR3 runs 13 residues. Germline V gives CDR1 WSHSY, CDR2 SAAADI. V was shortened by 2 bases and J by 3 bases, with 8 bases between the two germline ends. The CDR3 region has the DNA TGCGCCAGCAGTGAGGGGGCTTACTACGAGCAGTACTTC. This sequence encodes CASSEGAYYEQYF.

This chain uses TRBV7-4 with TRBJ2-7; D unresolved. Trimming removed 10 bases from V and 0 bases from J, with 10 bases in between. The CDR3 length is 12 residues. The germline gives CDR1 SGHVT, CDR2 SQSDAQ. As DNA, the CDR3 is TGTGCCACCCGCGAGAGCTCCTACGAGCAGTACTTC. Its protein product is CATRESSYEQYF.

The chain uses TRBV7-9 and TRBJ2-5, with 14 bases lining up with TRBD2. CDR3 length: 19 amino acids. Trimming removed 4 bases from V and 5 bases from J; junction bases left unmatched: 15. Germline V CDR1 and CDR2: SEHNR, FQNEAQ (reference sequence). The CDR3: CASSSRDRGLAGGRETQYF. The CDR3 DNA sequence: TGTGCCAGCAGCTCCCGGGACAGAGGACTAGCGGGGGGCCGGGAGACCCAGTACTTC.